The 8 T cell receptor beta chains below all came from one sample that was sequenced in a study of T cell responses to AZD1222 COVID-19 vaccine listed by TCRdb under 2021. The library was obtained by the immunoSEQ multiplex PCR assay. The table was pulled from immuneACCESS by TCRdb, which kept in-frame rearrangements only. Such tables lose some clones; where checked, under half of the loss comes from unresolved V genes, and the rest has no known cause. In this sample the table shows 150,000 to 200,000 clones, around 90% of which occur a single time. The ten largest clonotypes hold about 2.8% of the sample. The time point label, as the study defines it: baseline before first vaccination. This specimen was peripheral blood, taken on day 0 of AZD1222 vaccination. The receptors derive from an adult in good health.

The rearrangement joins TRBV6-1 to TRBJ1-1, with TRBD1 as a possible D gene (5 bases). Germline assignment: CDR1 MNHNS and CDR2 SASEGT. V lost 3 bases and J 1 base, leaving 12 bases between the germline ends. The CDR3 length is 15 residues. The CDR3 nucleotides read TGTGCCAGCAGTGAGAATGGGGGTCCGAACACTGAAGCTTTCTTT. Protein sequence: CASSENGGPNTEAFF.

This clone was counted a few times. The gene calls are TRBV6-1 and TRBJ2-3, with D uncertain. V lost 3 bases, J lost 7 bases, and 8 bases lay in between. CDR1 is MNHNS and CDR2 is SASEGT in the germline V gene. This CDR3 comprises 12 residues. The CDR3 DNA follows: TGTGCCAGCAGTGATTCCGGAAATACGCAGTATTTT. Its protein is CASSDSGNTQYF.

V usage is TRBV9 and J usage is TRBJ2-7; 12 nucleotides line up with TRBD2. The CDR3 consists of 16 residues. After removal of 3 bases from V and 2 bases from J, the junction contained 6 bases not matched to a gene. From germline, CDR1 is SGDLS and CDR2 YYNGEE. The chain's CDR3 is CASSAHPSGRAYEQYF. For the CDR3, the DNA is TGTGCCAGCAGCGCCCATCCTAGCGGGAGGGCCTACGAGCAGTACTTC.

V gene TRBV28 combines with J gene TRBJ2-7, with TRBD1 matching over 8 bases. The CDR3 totals 16 residues. Germline V CDR1 and CDR2: MDHEN, SYDVKM. Unmatched junction bases numbered 9, after V lost 3 bases and J lost 2 bases. CDR3 amino acids: CASSFVRTGRPYEQYF. The CDR3 DNA reads TGTGCCAGCAGTTTCGTCCGGACAGGGCGCCCCTACGAGCAGTACTTC.

This rearrangement joins TRBV2 to TRBJ2-2; D gene ambiguous. Germline CDR1 and CDR2: SNHLY and FYNNEI. The CDR3 runs to 16 residues. Trimming took 2 bases from V and 4 from J, leaving 14 bases between them. The CDR3 here is CASSEKGGRITGELFF. The CDR3 region has the DNA TGTGCCAGCAGTGAAAAGGGTGGGCGAATCACCGGGGAGCTGTTTTTT. The whole variable domain, remainder taken from reference TRBV2 and TRBJ2-2, is EPEVTQTPSHQVTQMGQEVILRCVPISNHLYFYWYRQILGQKVEFLVSFYNNEISEKSEIFDDQFSVERPDGSNFTLKIRSTKLEDSAMYFCASSEKGGRITGELFFGEGSRLTVL.

The genes are TRBV29-1 and TRBJ2-1, with 10 positions matching TRBD2. The trim removed 8 bases at V and 8 bases at J, leaving 18 bases unmatched. CDR1 SQVTM and CDR2 ANQGSEA come from the germline V gene. The length of the CDR3 is 16 residues. The CDR3 DNA reads TGCAGCACAAGAAATAACCCTAGCGGGAGATTCGATGAGCAGTTCTTC. Its translation is CSTRNNPSGRFDEQFF.

This chain joins TRBV18 and TRBJ2-5; a possible D gene is TRBD1 (5 bases). Germline CDR1 is KGHSH and CDR2 is LQKENI. The CDR3 covers 14 residues. Trimming stripped 3 bases from V and 5 bases from J, with 13 bases between. For the CDR3, the DNA is TGTGCCAGCTCACCCTCAGGGATTAGGGAGACCCAGTACTTC. Translating it yields CASSPSGIRETQYF.

The chain employs TRBV6-5 and TRBJ1-1; the match to TRBD1 covers 9 bases. J was trimmed by 6 bases and V by 6 bases; bases with no gene match: 8. Germline values: CDR1 MNHEY, CDR2 SVGAGI. The CDR3 has 14 amino acids. The CDR3 region has the DNA TGTGCCAGCAGCCTAGACAGGGGGAGGCCTGAAGCTTTCTTT. Protein: CASSLDRGRPEAFF.